A single sample gave rise to the 20 T cell receptor beta chains below, sequenced in a study of regulatory T cells in long-lasting Graves disease. The time point is: persistent/refractory GD, antithyroid drugs over 5 years with positive TRAb. From PBMCs, RNA was extracted and then used to make the TCR library. In building TCR beta libraries, iRepertoire HTBI primers were used together with Arm-PCR of CDR3 regions. Each CDR3 protein gets one entry after TCRdb re-called the multiplex PCR reads with MiXCR. Of about 340,000 distinct CDR3 sequences in the sample, roughly a fifth were seen once. The sample in question was peripheral blood mononuclear cells (PBMCs), obtained when the disease was refractory, from a patient treated with antithyroid drugs. Every receptor here comes from a female donor with Graves disease.

This clonotype was picked up many times. This rearrangement joins TRBV28 to TRBJ2-7; 11 bases match TRBD1. Germline CDR1 MDHEN, CDR2 SYDVKM. The V gene end was trimmed by 7 bases and the J gene end by 0 bases; junction bases not matched to a gene: 5. CDR3 length: 15 residues. The CDR3 here is CASIIGTGGSYEQYF. CDR3 nucleotide sequence: TGTGCCAGCATCATTGGGACAGGGGGCTCCTACGAGCAGTACTTC. Supplemented by reference TRBV28 and TRBJ2-7, the full variable domain reads DVKVTQSSRYLVKRTGEKVFLECVQDMDHENMFWYRQDPGLGLRLIYFSYDVKMKEKGDIPEGYSVSREKKERFSLILESASTNQTSMYLCASIIGTGGSYEQYFGPGTRLTVT.

The gene calls are TRBV6-9 and TRBJ1-6; 10 nucleotides agree with TRBD1. The CDR3 is 16 amino acids. J was trimmed by 6 bases and V by 4 bases; bases with no gene match: 6. From germline, CDR1 is MNHGY and CDR2 SVAAGI. The CDR3 sequence: CASSSFRDRGNSPLHF. The CDR3 nucleotides read TGTGCCAGCAGTTCGTTCCGGGACAGGGGTAATTCACCCCTCCACTTT.

This clonotype was recorded once. This CDR3 fails to terminate in the conserved phenylalanine or tryptophan, so it likely reflects a read error. J is TRBJ2-5 and V is TRBV30; the D is unclear. The CDR3 length is 12 residues. The germline V gene has CDR1 GTSNPN and CDR2 SVGIG (reference sequence). V lost 0 bases to trimming and J lost 5 bases, with 7 bases between them. The DNA for the CDR3 is TGTGCCTGGAGTGTACAAGCGGAGACCCAGTACTCC. It specifies CAWSVQAETQYS.

This clonotype was seen repeatedly, ten times or more. The genes are TRBV19 and TRBJ1-5; 7 nucleotides match TRBD1. This CDR3 has 15 amino acids. With 7 bases clipped from V and 4 bases from J, the junction kept 10 bases outside the gene matches. The germline V gene encodes CDR1 LNHDA and CDR2 SQIVND (reference sequence). The CDR3 nucleotides read TGTGCCAGTAACAGGGGCGAATTATCTAATCAGCCCCAGCATTTT. Protein product: CASNRGELSNQPQHF.

This clonotype has a count of ten or more. J is TRBJ1-6 and V is TRBV15; 7 nucleotides match TRBD1. After removal of 1 base from V and 8 bases from J, the junction contained 5 bases not matched to a gene. This CDR3 region has 15 residues. The germline gives CDR1 LNHNV, CDR2 YYDKDF (reference sequence). The CDR3 sequence: CATSRVQGVDSPLHF. The CDR3 coding sequence is TGTGCCACCAGCAGAGTGCAGGGGGTAGATTCACCCCTCCACTTT.

This clonotype was counted many times. The rearrangement uses TRBV6-1 and TRBJ2-7, with a possible D match to TRBD1 (6 bases). This CDR3 is built from 15 residues. Germline V gene data show CDR1 as MNHNS and CDR2 as SASEGT. Trimming removed 9 bases from V and 4 bases from J, with 22 bases in between. In nucleotides, the CDR3 is TGTGCCAGTCGAGACAACCGGGACATTCCTTACGAGCAGTACTTC. Residues: CASRDNRDIPYEQYF.

The chain links TRBV4-1 to TRBJ1-4; D gene uncertain. Germline-derived CDR1 and CDR2 are MGHRA and YSYEKL. V was trimmed by 3 bases and J by 4 bases, leaving 6 bases between them. This CDR3 region has 13 residues. CDR3 in DNA: TGCGCCAGCAGCCAGGTTCATAATGAAAAACTGTTTTTT. It translates to CASSQVHNEKLFF.

This chain connects TRBV10-2 to TRBJ2-2, with unresolved D. Trimming left V 2 bases short and J 0 bases short, with 4 bases between. The CDR3 is made up of 14 amino acids. CDR1 WSHSY and CDR2 SAAADI come from the germline V gene. The DNA of the CDR3 is TGCGCCAGCAGTGAGACTTCGAACACCGGGGAGCTGTTTTTT. It encodes CASSETSNTGELFF.

Remarks on this clonotype: A much larger clonotype is one base distant, so this may be a read error. The J gene is TRBJ1-6, the V gene TRBV28, with D unclear. The CDR3 has 12 residues. CDR1 and CDR2 from the germline V gene are MDHEN and SYDVKM. Here the CDR3 DNA reads TGTGCCAGCAGAAAGGGCCCTTCACCCCCCCACTTT. It yields the protein CASRKGPSPPHF.

The chain joins TRBV6-9 to TRBJ1-2; D is unresolved. Trimming took off 3 bases at V and 4 bases at J, with 12 bases between the two ends. The germline V gene encodes CDR1 MNHGY and CDR2 SVAAGI. This CDR3 comprises 14 residues. The CDR3 sequence: CASSYDISSYGYTF. CDR3 coding DNA: TGTGCCAGCAGTTACGATATCTCCAGCTATGGCTACACCTTC.

On this clonotype: This is likely a read error, given that the CDR3 carries no conserved phenylalanine or tryptophan at its end. The chain combines TRBV5-1 with TRBJ2-7; D remains ambiguous. The CDR3 contains 16 residues. The germline CDR1 and CDR2 sequences are SGHRS and YFSETQ. Trimming took 4 bases from V and 2 from J, leaving 19 bases between them. The CDR3 loop reads CASSPTVAAPAYEQYL. The CDR3 region has the DNA TGCGCCAGCAGCCCCACGGTGGCGGCCCCAGCCTACGAGCAGTACTTG.

The genes are TRBV19 and TRBJ1-2; no firm D call. V lost 4 bases and J 7 bases, leaving 16 bases between the germline ends. The CDR3 consists of 14 residues. Germline CDR1 and CDR2: LNHDA and SQIVND (reference sequence). CDR3 nucleotides: TGTGCCAGTAGTACTGAGCGACATTCAGGTGGCTACACCTTC. Translating it yields CASSTERHSGGYTF.

The V and J genes are TRBV7-6 and TRBJ1-2, with D possibly matching TRBD1 (6 bases). Germline-derived CDR1 and CDR2 are SGHVS and FNYEAQ. This CDR3 is built from 15 residues. The ends were cut back, 1 base at V and 4 bases at J, with 13 bases in the middle. The CDR3 DNA reads as TGTGCCAGCAGCTTAGGGACCCAGGGGAGCTATGGCTACACCTTC. Amino acid sequence: CASSLGTQGSYGYTF.

The sample holds many counts of this clonotype. V and J are TRBV2 and TRBJ2-2; 8 nucleotides match TRBD1. The CDR3 spans 16 residues. Trimming cost V 8 bases and J 3 bases; bases outside gene matches: 11. Germline CDR1 reads SNHLY; CDR2 reads FYNNEI. This CDR3 is CASYGQGEPYTGELFF. The CDR3 nucleotides are TGTGCCAGCTACGGACAGGGAGAGCCGTACACCGGGGAGCTGTTTTTT.

This clonotype has a single count. J is TRBJ2-2 and V is TRBV10-2; TRBD1 matches 11 bases. Unmatched junction bases numbered 6, after V lost 5 bases and J lost 4 bases. The CDR3 is 16 residues long. Germline assignment: CDR1 WSHSY and CDR2 SAAADI. CDR3 in DNA: TGCGCCAGCAGTCGTACCGGGACAGGGGGCACCGGGGAGCTGTTTTTT. It specifies CASSRTGTGGTGELFF.

This clonotype was counted only a few times. This sequence joins TRBV4-2 and TRBJ2-5; D ambiguous. Trimming removed 0 bases from V and 1 base from J, with 6 bases in between. This CDR3 spans 14 amino acids. Germline V lookup: CDR1 LGHNA, CDR2 YNFKEQ. The DNA of the CDR3 is TGTGCCAGCAGCCAAGAACTGGTCCAAGAGACCCAGTACTTC. Translated, it gives CASSQELVQETQYF.

V gene TRBV27 combines with J gene TRBJ1-2; D is undetermined. CDR3 length: 16 amino acids. The germline V and J ends were trimmed by 2 bases and 4 bases, with 17 bases remaining between them. Germline V lookup: CDR1 MNHEY, CDR2 SMNVEV (reference sequence). The CDR3 is CASSLTFGPQVYGYTF. Written as DNA, the CDR3 is TGTGCCAGCAGTTTAACATTCGGGCCTCAGGTCTATGGCTACACCTTC.

CDR3 sequence: CASSPHWGGGPETQYF. The DNA for the CDR3 is TGCGCCAGCAGCCCCCATTGGGGAGGGGGGCCAGAGACCCAGTACTTC. V usage is TRBV4-3 and J usage is TRBJ2-5; maybe TRBD2 (7 bases). This CDR3 comprises 16 residues. The germline CDR1 and CDR2 sequences are LGHNA and YSLEER. Trimming shortened V by 4 bases and J by 4 bases, and 19 bases separated the two germline ends.

This clonotype came up a few times. The rearrangement uses TRBV7-9 and TRBJ2-7; D might be TRBD1 or TRBD2, each matching 5 bases. CDR1 SEHNR and CDR2 FQNEAQ come from the germline V gene (reference sequence). V was cut by 4 bases and J by 1 base, with 14 bases left in between. The CDR3 is 15 amino acids. The CDR3 spells CASSSTGTRSYEQYF. CDR3 coding DNA: TGTGCCAGCAGCTCAACCGGGACCCGTTCCTACGAGCAGTACTTC.

Comment on this clonotype: Given a much more abundant clone one base away, this may be a read error. The chain couples TRBV28 to TRBJ2-5; D is perhaps TRBD1 (6 bases). Germline V lookup: CDR1 MDHEN, CDR2 SYDVKM. This CDR3 region has 14 residues. V lost 3 bases and J lost 4, with 12 bases in between. CDR3 sequence reads: CASSLTRGRETQYF. The DNA for the CDR3 is TGTGCCAGCAGTTTGACCAGGGGCCGAGAGACCCAGTACTTC. Full variable domain (outside the CDR3, taken from reference TRBV28 and TRBJ2-5): DVKVTQSSRYLVKRTGEKVFLECVQDMDHENMFWYRQDPGLGLRLIYFSYDVKMKEKGDIPEGYSVSREKKERFSLILESASTNQTSMYLCASSLTRGRETQYFGPGTRLLVL.